The clone carrying this T cell receptor beta chain was found once. The antigen is unknown. The data stem from a study of cytomegalovirus exposure and HLA in healthy donors. In the study overall: Within an early data release were about 85 million unique TCRs drawn from HLA-typed donors.

General study points: Some highly shared sequence variants likely arose as a pipeline artifact. Later analysis suggested links between common viral pathogens and several top significant clusters.

The PCR ran on 60 Vbeta and 13 Jbeta primers. The repertoire was sequenced with immunoSEQ multiplex PCR; TCRdb's copy has only in-frame clones and lacks some. The sample holds around 300,000 clones; around 65% are singletons and the top ten take under 3%. Trimming cost V 4 bases and J 5 bases; bases outside gene matches: 2. CDR1 is LNHDA, CDR2 SQIVND, per germline (reference sequence). The CDR3 runs to 14 residues. This TCR was recovered from a female donor in good health and CMV-seronegative. The V gene is TRBV19, the J gene TRBJ2-1; TRBD1 matches 10 bases. What was sequenced was PBMCs. CDR3 coding DNA: TGTGCCAGTAGTAAGGACAGGGGGAACAATGAGCAGTTCTTC. It encodes CASSKDRGNNEQFF.